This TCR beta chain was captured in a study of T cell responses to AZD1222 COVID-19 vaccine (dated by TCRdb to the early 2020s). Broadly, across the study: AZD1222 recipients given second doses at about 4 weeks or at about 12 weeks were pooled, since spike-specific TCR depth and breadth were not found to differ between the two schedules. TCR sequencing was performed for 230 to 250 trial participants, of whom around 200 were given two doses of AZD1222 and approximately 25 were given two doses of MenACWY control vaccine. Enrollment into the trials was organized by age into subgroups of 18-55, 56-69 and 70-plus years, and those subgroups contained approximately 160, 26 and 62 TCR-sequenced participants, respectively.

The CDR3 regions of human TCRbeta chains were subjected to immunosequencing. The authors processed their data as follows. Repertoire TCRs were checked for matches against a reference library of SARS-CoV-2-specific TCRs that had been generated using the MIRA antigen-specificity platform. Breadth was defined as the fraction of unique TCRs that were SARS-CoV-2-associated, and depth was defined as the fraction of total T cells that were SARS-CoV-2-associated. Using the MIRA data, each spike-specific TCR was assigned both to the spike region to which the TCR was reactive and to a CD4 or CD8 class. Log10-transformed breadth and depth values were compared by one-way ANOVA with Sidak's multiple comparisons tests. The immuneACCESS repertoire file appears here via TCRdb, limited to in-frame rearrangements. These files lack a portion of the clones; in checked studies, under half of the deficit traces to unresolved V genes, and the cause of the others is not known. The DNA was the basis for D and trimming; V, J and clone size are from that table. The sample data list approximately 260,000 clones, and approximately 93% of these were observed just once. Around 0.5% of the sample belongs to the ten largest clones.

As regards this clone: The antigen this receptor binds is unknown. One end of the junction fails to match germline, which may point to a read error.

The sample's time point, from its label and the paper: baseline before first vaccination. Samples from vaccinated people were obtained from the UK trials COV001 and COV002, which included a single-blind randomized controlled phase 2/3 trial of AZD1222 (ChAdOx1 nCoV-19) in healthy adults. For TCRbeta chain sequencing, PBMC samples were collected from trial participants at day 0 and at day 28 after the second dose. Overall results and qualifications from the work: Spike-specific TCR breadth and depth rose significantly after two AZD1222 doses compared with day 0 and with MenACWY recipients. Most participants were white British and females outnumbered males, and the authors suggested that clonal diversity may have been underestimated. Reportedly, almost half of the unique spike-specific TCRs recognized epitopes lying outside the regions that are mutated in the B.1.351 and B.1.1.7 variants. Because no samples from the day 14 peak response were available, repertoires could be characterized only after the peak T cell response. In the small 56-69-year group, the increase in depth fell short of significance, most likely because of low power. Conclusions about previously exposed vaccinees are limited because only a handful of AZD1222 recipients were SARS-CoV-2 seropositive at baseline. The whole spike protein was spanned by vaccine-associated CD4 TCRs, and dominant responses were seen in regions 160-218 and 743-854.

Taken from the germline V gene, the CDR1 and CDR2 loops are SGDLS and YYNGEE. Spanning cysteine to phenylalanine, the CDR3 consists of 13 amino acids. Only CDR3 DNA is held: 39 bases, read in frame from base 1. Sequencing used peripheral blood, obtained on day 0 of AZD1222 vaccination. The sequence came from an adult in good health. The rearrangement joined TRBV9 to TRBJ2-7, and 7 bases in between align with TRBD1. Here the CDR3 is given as CASSFGGQIPEDF. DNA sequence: TGTGCCAGCAGCTTTGGGGGACAGATACCAGAAGACTTC.